Shown below are 8 T cell receptor beta chains from a single sample sequenced in a study of sequential checkpoint blockade in melanoma. Assay used: immunoSEQ multiplex PCR; TCRdb lists only in-frame clones, some missing. Altogether 18,000 or so clones are present, roughly 72% being singletons, with the ten largest covering less than 25%. Noted treatment: randomized to nivolumab then ipilimumab (arm A) or the reverse (arm B). Here the sequenced sample was CD8+ T cells sorted from blood (inferred from file names), taken from a patient given nivolumab and ipilimumab in sequence. Every receptor here comes from a human donor with melanoma.

This chain uses TRBV7-9 with TRBJ2-7; TRBD1 might be the D (5 bases). Germline loops: CDR1 SEHNR, CDR2 FQNEAQ (reference sequence). Trimming took off 4 bases at V and 0 bases at J, with 10 bases between the two ends. The CDR3 is made up of 14 amino acids. CDR3 loop: CASSYRTASYEQYF. CDR3 DNA sequence: TGTGCCAGCAGCTACAGGACGGCCTCCTACGAGCAGTACTTC.

The V and J genes are TRBV7-9 and TRBJ1-6, with 7 positions matching TRBD1. V trimming: 5 bases; J trimming: 11 bases; junction bases outside the gene matches: 12. Looked up from germline, CDR1 is SEHNR and CDR2 is FQNEAQ (reference sequence). The CDR3 loop spans 15 amino acids. This CDR3 is CASSTGTALWAPLHF. In DNA form, the CDR3 reads TGTGCCAGCAGCACGGGGACAGCCCTTTGGGCACCCCTCCACTTT.

The rearrangement joins TRBV7-9 to TRBJ2-1; tentative D call: TRBD1 (5 bases). There are 14 residues in the CDR3. Germline CDR1 SEHNR, CDR2 FQNEAQ (reference sequence). The V end was cut by 1 base, the J end by 5 bases, with 9 bases between. CDR3 sequence (DNA): TGTGCCAGCAGCTTAGTTCTGGGGCACAATGAGCAGTTCTTC. Its translation: CASSLVLGHNEQFF. The full variable domain, its missing parts supplied by reference TRBV7-9 and TRBJ2-1, is DTGVSQNPRHKITKRGQNVTFRCDPISEHNRLYWYRQTLGQGPEFLTYFQNEAQLEKSRLLSDRFSAERPKGSFSTLEIQRTEQGDSAMYLCASSLVLGHNEQFFGPGTRLTVL.

The CDR3 DNA reads as TGTGCCAGCAGTCCCGGGACTCTTGCTGGCTACACCTTC. This gives the protein CASSPGTLAGYTF. The rearrangement joins TRBV28 to TRBJ1-2; tentative D call: TRBD1 (5 bases). This CDR3 is 13 amino acids long. Germline V lookup: CDR1 MDHEN, CDR2 SYDVKM. V lost 5 bases and J 7 bases, leaving 14 bases between the germline ends.

The chain carries TRBV5-8 and TRBJ2-7, with 7 bases that match TRBD1. This CDR3 contains 15 residues. Germline CDR1 SGHTS, CDR2 YDEGEE. Trimming removed 4 bases from V and 1 base from J; junction bases left unmatched: 8. CDR3 protein: CASSPGTALSYEQYF. CDR3 in DNA: TGTGCCAGCAGCCCCGGGACAGCCCTTTCCTACGAGCAGTACTTC.

The rearrangement uses TRBV7-6 and TRBJ2-7; the match to TRBD1 covers 10 bases. The V gene's germline CDR1 is SGHVS and CDR2 FNYEAQ. The CDR3 has 15 residues. V shed 5 bases and J 1 base; nucleotides not matched to a gene: 5. CDR3 sequence (DNA): TGTGCCAGCAGCCACCGACAGGGGGCGTCCTACGAGCAGTACTTC. Translation gives CASSHRQGASYEQYF.

The CDR3 is CASQSGQGREQYF. CDR3 nucleotides: TGTGCCAGCCAGTCGGGACAGGGGAGAGAGCAGTACTTC. This sequence joins TRBV9 and TRBJ2-7, with TRBD1 identical over 10 bases. CDR3 length equals 13 residues. With V trimmed by 7 bases and J by 7 bases, 8 bases remained unmatched. CDR1 and CDR2 from the germline V gene are SGDLS and YYNGEE.

J is TRBJ1-2 and V is TRBV25-1, with D possibly matching TRBD1 (6 bases). V was pared by 10 bases and J by 8 bases, with 14 bases between. Germline V gene sequence: CDR1 MGHDK, CDR2 SYGVNS. The CDR3 is 11 amino acids. CDR3: CAIHYRDGYTF. The CDR3 nucleotides are TGTGCCATCCACTACAGGGACGGCTACACCTTC.